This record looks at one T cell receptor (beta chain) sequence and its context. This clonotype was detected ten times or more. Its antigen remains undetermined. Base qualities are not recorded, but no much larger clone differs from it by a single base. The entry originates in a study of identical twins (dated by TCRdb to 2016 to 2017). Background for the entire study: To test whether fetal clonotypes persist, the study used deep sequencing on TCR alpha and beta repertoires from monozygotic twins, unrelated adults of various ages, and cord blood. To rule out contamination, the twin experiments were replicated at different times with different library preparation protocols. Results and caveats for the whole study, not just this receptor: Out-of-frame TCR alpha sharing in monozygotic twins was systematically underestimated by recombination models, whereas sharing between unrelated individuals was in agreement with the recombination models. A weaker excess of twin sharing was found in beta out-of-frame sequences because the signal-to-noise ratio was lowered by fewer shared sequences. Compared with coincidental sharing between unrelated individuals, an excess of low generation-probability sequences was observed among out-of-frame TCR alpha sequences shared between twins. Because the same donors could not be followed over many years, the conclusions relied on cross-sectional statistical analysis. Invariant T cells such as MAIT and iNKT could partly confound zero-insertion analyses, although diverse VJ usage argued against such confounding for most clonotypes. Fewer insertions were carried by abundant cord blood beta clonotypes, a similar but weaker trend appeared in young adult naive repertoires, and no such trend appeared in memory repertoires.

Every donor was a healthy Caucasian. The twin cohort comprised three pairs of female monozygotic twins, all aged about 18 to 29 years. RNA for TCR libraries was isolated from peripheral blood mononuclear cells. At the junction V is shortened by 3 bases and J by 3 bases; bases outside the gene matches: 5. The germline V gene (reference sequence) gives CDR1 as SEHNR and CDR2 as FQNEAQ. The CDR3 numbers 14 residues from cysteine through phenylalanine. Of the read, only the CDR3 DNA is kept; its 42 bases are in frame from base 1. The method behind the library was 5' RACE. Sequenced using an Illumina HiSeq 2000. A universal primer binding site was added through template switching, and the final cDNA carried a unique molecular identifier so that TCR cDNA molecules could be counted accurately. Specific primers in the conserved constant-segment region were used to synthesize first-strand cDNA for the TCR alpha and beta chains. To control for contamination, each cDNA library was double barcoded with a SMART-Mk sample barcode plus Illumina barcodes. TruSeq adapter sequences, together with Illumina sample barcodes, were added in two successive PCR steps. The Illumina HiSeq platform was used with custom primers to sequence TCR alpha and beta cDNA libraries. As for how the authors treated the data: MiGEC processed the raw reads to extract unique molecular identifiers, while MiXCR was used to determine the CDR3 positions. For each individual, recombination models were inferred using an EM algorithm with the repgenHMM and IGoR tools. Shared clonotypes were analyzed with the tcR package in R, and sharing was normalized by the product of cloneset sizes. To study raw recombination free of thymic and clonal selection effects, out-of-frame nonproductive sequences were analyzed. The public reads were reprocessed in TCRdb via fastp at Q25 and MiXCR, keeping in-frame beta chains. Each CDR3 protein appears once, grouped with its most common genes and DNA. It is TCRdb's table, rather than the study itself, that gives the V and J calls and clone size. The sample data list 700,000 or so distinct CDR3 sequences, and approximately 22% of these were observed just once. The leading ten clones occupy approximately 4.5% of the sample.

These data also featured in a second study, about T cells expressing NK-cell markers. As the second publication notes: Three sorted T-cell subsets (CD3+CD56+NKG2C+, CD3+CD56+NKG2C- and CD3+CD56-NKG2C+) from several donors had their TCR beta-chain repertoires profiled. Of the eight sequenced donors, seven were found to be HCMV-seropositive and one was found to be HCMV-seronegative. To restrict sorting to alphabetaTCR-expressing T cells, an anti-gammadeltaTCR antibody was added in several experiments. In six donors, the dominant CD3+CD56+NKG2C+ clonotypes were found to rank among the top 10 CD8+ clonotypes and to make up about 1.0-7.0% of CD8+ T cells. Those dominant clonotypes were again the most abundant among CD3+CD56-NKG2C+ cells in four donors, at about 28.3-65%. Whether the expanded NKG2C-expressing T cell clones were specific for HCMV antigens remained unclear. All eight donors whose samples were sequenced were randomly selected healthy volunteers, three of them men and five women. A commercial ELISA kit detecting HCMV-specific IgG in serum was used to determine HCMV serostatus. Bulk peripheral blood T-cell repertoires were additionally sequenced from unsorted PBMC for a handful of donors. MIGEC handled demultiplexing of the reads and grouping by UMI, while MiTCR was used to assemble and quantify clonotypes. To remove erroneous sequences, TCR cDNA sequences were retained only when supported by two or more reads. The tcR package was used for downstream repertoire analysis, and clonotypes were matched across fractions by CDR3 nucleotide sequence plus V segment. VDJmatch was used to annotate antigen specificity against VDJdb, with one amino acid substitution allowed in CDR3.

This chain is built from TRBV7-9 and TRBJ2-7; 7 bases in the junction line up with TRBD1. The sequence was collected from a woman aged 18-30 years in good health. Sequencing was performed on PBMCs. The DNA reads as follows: TGTGCCAGCAGCTTCGACAGGGTTTTCTACGAGCAGTACTTC. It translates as CASSFDRVFYEQYF.